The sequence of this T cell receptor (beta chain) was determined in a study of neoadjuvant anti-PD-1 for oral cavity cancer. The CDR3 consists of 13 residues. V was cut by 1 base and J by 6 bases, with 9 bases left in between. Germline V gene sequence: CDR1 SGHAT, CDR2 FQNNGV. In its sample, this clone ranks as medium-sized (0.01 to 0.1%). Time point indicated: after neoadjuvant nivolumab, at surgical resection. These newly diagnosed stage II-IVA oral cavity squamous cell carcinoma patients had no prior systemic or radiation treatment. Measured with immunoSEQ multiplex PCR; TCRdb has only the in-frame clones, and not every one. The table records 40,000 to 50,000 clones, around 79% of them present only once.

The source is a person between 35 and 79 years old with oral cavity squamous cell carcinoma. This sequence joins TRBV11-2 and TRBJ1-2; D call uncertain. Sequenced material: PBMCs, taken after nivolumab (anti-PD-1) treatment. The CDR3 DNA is TGTGCCAGCAGCTTAGGACAACTCGATGGCTACACCTTC. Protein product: CASSLGQLDGYTF.